This TCR beta chain is from a study of T cell repertoires in cytomegalovirus infection. Study-wide context: Public TCR beta signatures provided an indication of both CMV infection and a matching HLA type.

The CDR3 is 15 residues long. With 1 base clipped from V and 6 bases from J, the junction kept 7 bases outside the gene matches. CDR1 is MNHEY, CDR2 SVGAGI, per germline. TCRdb reanalysed the reads using MiXCR and keeps one entry per CDR3 protein. Of around 900,000 distinct CDR3 sequences in the sample, under 40% are singletons; the top ten hold about an eighth. Overall study findings and caveats: Predominance within the ex vivo response was attributable to HLA-C-restricted CMV-specific TCR beta clonotypes. Carriers of CMV plus the relevant HLA were identified by cumulative public TCR beta family frequency.

As regards this clonotype: Its antigen remains unidentified.

Sequenced material: cultured CD8+ T cells from PBMCs, taken from culture after CMV antigen stimulation. The chain has TRBV6-5 and TRBJ2-3; 7 positions match TRBD2. The receptor was derived from a human donor in good health (CMV status not recorded). Some clones in this sample may be carry-over from other donors' samples. The CDR3: CASSYFSRGGDTQYF. In DNA form, the CDR3 reads TGTGCCAGCAGTTACTTTAGCCGGGGAGGGGATACGCAGTATTTT.